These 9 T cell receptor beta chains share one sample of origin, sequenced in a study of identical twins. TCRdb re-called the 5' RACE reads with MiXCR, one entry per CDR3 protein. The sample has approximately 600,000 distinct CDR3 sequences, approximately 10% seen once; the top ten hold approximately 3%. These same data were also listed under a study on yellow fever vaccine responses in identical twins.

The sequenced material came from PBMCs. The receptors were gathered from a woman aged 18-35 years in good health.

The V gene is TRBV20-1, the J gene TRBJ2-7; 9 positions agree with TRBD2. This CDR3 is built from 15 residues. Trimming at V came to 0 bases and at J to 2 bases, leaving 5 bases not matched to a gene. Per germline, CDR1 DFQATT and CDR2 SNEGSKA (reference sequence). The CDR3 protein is CSARDGPSGAYEQYF. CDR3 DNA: TGCAGTGCTAGAGATGGTCCTAGCGGGGCCTACGAGCAGTACTTC.

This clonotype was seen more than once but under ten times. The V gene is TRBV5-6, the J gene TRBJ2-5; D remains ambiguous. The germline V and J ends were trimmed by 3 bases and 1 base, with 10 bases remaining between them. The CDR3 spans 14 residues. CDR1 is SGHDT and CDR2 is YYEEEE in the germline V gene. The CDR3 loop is CASSSEVLQETQYF. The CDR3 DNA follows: TGTGCCAGCAGCTCCGAGGTCCTCCAAGAGACCCAGTACTTC.

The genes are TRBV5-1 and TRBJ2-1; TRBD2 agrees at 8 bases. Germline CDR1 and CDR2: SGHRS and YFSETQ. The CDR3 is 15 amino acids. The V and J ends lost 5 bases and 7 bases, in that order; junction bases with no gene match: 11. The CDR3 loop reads CASSRPGGRENEQFF. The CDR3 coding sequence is TGCGCCAGCAGTAGGCCGGGGGGGCGAGAAAATGAGCAGTTCTTC.

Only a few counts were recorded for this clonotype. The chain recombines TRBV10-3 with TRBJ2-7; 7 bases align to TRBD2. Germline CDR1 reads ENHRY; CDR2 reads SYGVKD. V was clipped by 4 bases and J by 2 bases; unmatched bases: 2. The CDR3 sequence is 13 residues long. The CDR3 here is CAISGREAYEQYF. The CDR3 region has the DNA TGTGCCATCAGTGGCCGGGAGGCCTACGAGCAGTACTTC.

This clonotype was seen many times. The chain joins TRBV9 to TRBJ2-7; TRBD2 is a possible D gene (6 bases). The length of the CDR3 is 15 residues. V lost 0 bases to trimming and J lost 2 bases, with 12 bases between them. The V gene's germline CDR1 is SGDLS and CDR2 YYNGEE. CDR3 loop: CASSVEGVAAYEQYF. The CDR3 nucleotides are TGTGCCAGCAGCGTAGAAGGGGTAGCGGCCTACGAGCAGTACTTC. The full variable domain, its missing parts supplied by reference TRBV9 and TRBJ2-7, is DSGVTQTPKHLITATGQRVTLRCSPRSGDLSVYWYQQSLDQGLQFLIQYYNGEERAKGNILERFSAQQFPDLHSELNLSSLELGDSALYFCASSVEGVAAYEQYFGPGTRLTVT.

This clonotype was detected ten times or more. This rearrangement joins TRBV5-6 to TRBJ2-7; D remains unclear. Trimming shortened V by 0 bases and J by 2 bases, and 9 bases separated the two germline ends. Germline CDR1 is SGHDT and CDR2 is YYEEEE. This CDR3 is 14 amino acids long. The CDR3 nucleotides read TGTGCCAGCAGCTTGGTCAGTATCCCCTACGAGCAGTACTTC. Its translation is CASSLVSIPYEQYF.

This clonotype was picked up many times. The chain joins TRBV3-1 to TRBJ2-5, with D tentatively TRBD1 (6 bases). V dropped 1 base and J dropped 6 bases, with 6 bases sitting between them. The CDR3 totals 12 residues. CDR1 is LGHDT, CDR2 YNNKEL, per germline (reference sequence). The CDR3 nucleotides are TGTGCCAGCAGCCAAGGGGGGCAGACCCAGTACTTC. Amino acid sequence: CASSQGGQTQYF.

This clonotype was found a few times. The CDR3 reads CAMSSVSNEQFF. The CDR3 bases are TGTGCCATGAGTAGCGTTTCTAATGAGCAGTTCTTC. V is TRBV10-3 and J is TRBJ2-1; weak D call: TRBD2 (5 bases). This CDR3 has 12 amino acids. V was shortened by 9 bases and J by 7 bases, with 13 bases between the two germline ends. Germline CDR1 reads ENHRY; CDR2 reads SYGVKD.

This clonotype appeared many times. The CDR3 DNA follows: TGTGCCAGCAGTGAAAGACAGGGAGAATACTCCTACGAGCAGTACTTC. This codes for CASSERQGEYSYEQYF. V usage is TRBV28 and J usage is TRBJ2-7; 7 bases align to TRBD1. CDR3 length equals 16 residues. Germline CDR1 is MDHEN and CDR2 is SYDVKM. V gave up 5 bases and J gave up 0 bases; unmatched junction bases: 10.